A single sample gave rise to the 10 T cell receptor beta chains below, sequenced in a study of T cells expressing NK-cell markers. TCRdb reprocessed the 5' RACE reads and stores each CDR3 protein as one record, lacking DNA. The table lists about 550,000 distinct CDR3 sequences. Sequencing was performed on blood T cells: a sorted CD56 or NKG2C T cell subset, CD4+ or CD8+ T cells, or bulk PBMC T cells (not recorded which). The origin of the receptors is a young man in good health.

The chain links TRBV7-8 to TRBJ1-6. CDR3 size: 15 residues. Germline CDR1 is SGHVS and CDR2 is FQNEAQ. The CDR3: CASSLGPVHNSPLHF. The variable domain in full, completed from reference TRBV7-8 and TRBJ1-6, reads GAGVSQSPRYKVAKRGQDVALRCDPISGHVSLFWYQQALGQGPEFLTYFQNEAQLDKSGLPSDRFFAERPEGSVSTLKIQRTQQEDSAVYLCASSLGPVHNSPLHFGNGTRLTVT.

This chain joins TRBV27 and TRBJ2-5; TCRdb picks TRBD1, but there is no DNA to check that call. CDR3 size: 17 residues. The germline CDR1 and CDR2 sequences are MNHEY and SMNVEV (reference sequence). CDR3 amino acids: CASSPAGTRTRWETQYF.

The V gene is TRBV6-2 or TRBV6-3, the J gene TRBJ2-1. The CDR3 spans 14 residues. The germline V gene has CDR1 MNHEY and CDR2 SVGEGT. The CDR3 loop is CASSYSRYGNEQFF.

V usage is TRBV2 and J usage is TRBJ2-1; no DNA is available, so the TRBD1 call from TCRdb remains unchecked. This CDR3 contains 14 residues. Germline assignment: CDR1 SNHLY and CDR2 FYNNEI. CDR3 sequence reads: CASAKGGSYNEQFF.

The chain joins TRBV10-1 to TRBJ2-2; TCRdb outputs TRBD2, but without DNA this stays unchecked. CDR1 is WNHNN and CDR2 is SYGVQD in the germline V gene (reference sequence). The CDR3 contains 14 residues. The CDR3 loop is CASRKGLNTGELFF.

This chain uses TRBV7-9 with TRBJ2-1. There are 13 residues in the CDR3. Germline V gene lookup returns CDR1 SEHNR and CDR2 FQNEAQ (reference sequence). CDR3 region: CASTPRNGNEQFF.

The J gene is TRBJ2-2, the V gene TRBV7-9; lacking DNA, the TRBD2 call made by TCRdb goes unchecked. The CDR3 runs to 16 residues. Germline V gene data show CDR1 as SEHNR and CDR2 as FQNEAQ (reference sequence). The CDR3 here is CASSSRNGGRPGELFF. The whole variable domain, remainder taken from reference TRBV7-9 and TRBJ2-2, is DTGVSQNPRHKITKRGQNVTFRCDPISEHNRLYWYRQTLGQGPEFLTYFQNEAQLEKSRLLSDRFSAERPKGSFSTLEIQRTEQGDSAMYLCASSSRNGGRPGELFFGEGSRLTVL.

This chain connects TRBV15 to TRBJ1-6; TCRdb proposes TRBD1, but this gene call is untestable without DNA. CDR3 size: 14 residues. CDR1 and CDR2 from the germline V gene are LNHNV and YYDKDF (reference sequence). The CDR3 here is CATSRVSGGKRLHF. Combining the CDR3 with reference TRBV15 and TRBJ1-6 gives the whole variable domain DAMVIQNPRYQVTQFGKPVTLSCSQTLNHNVMYWYQQKSSQAPKLLFHYYDKDFNNEADTPDNFQSRRPNTSFCFLDIRSPGLGDTAMYLCATSRVSGGKRLHFGNGTRLTVT.

The CDR3 here is CASSNSGPNTQYF. V gene TRBV25-1 combines with J gene TRBJ2-3. CDR3 length: 13 amino acids. The V gene's germline CDR1 is MGHDK and CDR2 SYGVNS.

This chain joins TRBV5-1 and TRBJ1-2; the D gene TCRdb calls, TRBD1, cannot be checked with no DNA. Germline V gene data show CDR1 as SGHRS and CDR2 as YFSETQ. This CDR3 region has 13 residues. The CDR3 region is CASSPLSSFDYTF.